These T cell receptor beta chains were read from a single sample in a study of blood T cells in healthy people across ages. TCRdb reprocessed the 5' RACE reads with MiXCR, giving one entry per CDR3 protein. This table holds about 2 million distinct CDR3 sequences, around half found once. The material sequenced was blood. These receptors were taken from a woman in her forties in good health. Both conserved end residues are part of each CDR3. Fields, in order: J gene, V gene, clone size, CDR3 length, D gene, CDR3 protein, CDR3 DNA. A D gene is named only where the DNA matches it firmly. A clone size is listed for some rows: how often the clone was seen (once, few, many), or a class if it is expanded.

j_gene: TRBJ2-4; v_gene: TRBV4-1; abundance: -; len: 18; d_gene: -; CDR3aa: CASSQDFGTRGFLNIQYF; CDR3nt: TGCGCCAGCAGCCAAGATTTTGGGACGAGGGGGTTTTTAAACATTCAGTACTTC
j_gene: TRBJ2-1; v_gene: TRBV7-9; abundance: -; len: 16; d_gene: -; CDR3aa: CASSEKKGSSYDEQFF; CDR3nt: TGTGCCAGCAGCGAGAAGAAAGGAAGCTCCTACGATGAGCAGTTCTTC
j_gene: TRBJ2-6; v_gene: TRBV10-3; abundance: many; len: 19; d_gene: -; CDR3aa: CAISEWGWSANSGANVLTF; CDR3nt: TGTGCCATCAGTGAGTGGGGATGGTCCGCCAACTCTGGGGCCAACGTCCTGACTTTC
j_gene: TRBJ1-1; v_gene: TRBV2; abundance: -; len: 12; d_gene: TRBD1; CDR3aa: CATGQGITEAFF; CDR3nt: TGTGCTACGGGACAGGGGATCACTGAAGCTTTCTTT
j_gene: TRBJ2-3; v_gene: TRBV12-3/TRBV12-4; abundance: -; len: 14; d_gene: TRBD1; CDR3aa: CASSFMQGADTQYF; CDR3nt: TGTGCCAGCAGTTTCATGCAGGGGGCAGATACGCAGTATTTT
j_gene: TRBJ1-1; v_gene: TRBV7-2; abundance: -; len: 15; d_gene: -; CDR3aa: CASSLGGIGGTEAFF; CDR3nt: TGTGCCAGCAGCTTAGGGGGGATCGGGGGCACTGAAGCTTTCTTT
j_gene: TRBJ2-5; v_gene: TRBV10-1; abundance: -; len: 14; d_gene: -; CDR3aa: CASSEGGYQETQYF; CDR3nt: TGCGCCAGCAGTGAAGGGGGGTACCAAGAGACCCAGTACTTC
j_gene: TRBJ2-1; v_gene: TRBV28; abundance: -; len: 14; d_gene: -; CDR3aa: CASSSLQGPNEQFF; CDR3nt: TGTGCCAGCAGTTCATTACAGGGCCCCAATGAGCAGTTCTTC
j_gene: TRBJ2-1; v_gene: TRBV6-1; abundance: few; len: 15; d_gene: -; CDR3aa: CASTEVGWAYNEQFF; CDR3nt: TGTGCCAGCACCGAGGTGGGGTGGGCCTACAATGAGCAGTTCTTC
j_gene: TRBJ2-1; v_gene: TRBV27; abundance: -; len: 13; d_gene: TRBD1; CDR3aa: CASSLTGAYEQFF; CDR3nt: TGTGCCAGCAGTTTAACAGGGGCCTATGAGCAGTTCTTC
j_gene: TRBJ2-3; v_gene: TRBV9; abundance: -; len: 16; d_gene: -; CDR3aa: CASSVTSGSNTDTQYF; CDR3nt: TGTGCCAGCAGCGTAACCAGCGGAAGTAACACAGATACGCAGTATTTT
j_gene: TRBJ1-2; v_gene: TRBV12-3/TRBV12-4; abundance: -; len: 12; d_gene: -; CDR3aa: CASSIRQLGYTF; CDR3nt: TGTGCCAGCAGTATAAGACAGCTCGGCTACACCTTC
j_gene: TRBJ2-3; v_gene: TRBV20-1; abundance: once; len: 15; d_gene: TRBD2; CDR3aa: CSARPSGGAGDTQYF; CDR3nt: TGCAGTGCTAGACCTAGCGGGGGGGCGGGAGATACGCAGTATTTT
j_gene: TRBJ2-5; v_gene: TRBV3-1; abundance: -; len: 17; d_gene: -; CDR3aa: CASSQTTVRGGQETQYF; CDR3nt: TGTGCCAGCAGCCAAACCACGGTGAGGGGGGGACAAGAGACCCAGTACTTC
j_gene: TRBJ2-1; v_gene: TRBV29-1; abundance: -; len: 16; d_gene: -; CDR3aa: CSVEHMLQLTMNEQFF; CDR3nt: TGCAGCGTTGAGCATATGTTACAACTTACAATGAATGAGCAGTTCTTC
j_gene: TRBJ1-5; v_gene: TRBV6-6; abundance: -; len: 16; d_gene: TRBD1; CDR3aa: CASSSGQGAENQPQHF; CDR3nt: TGTGCCAGCAGTTCAGGACAGGGGGCAGAAAATCAGCCCCAGCATTTT
j_gene: TRBJ2-1; v_gene: TRBV5-1; abundance: -; len: 13; d_gene: TRBD1; CDR3aa: CASGQTGVNEQFF; CDR3nt: TGCGCCAGCGGACAAACAGGGGTCAATGAGCAGTTCTTC
j_gene: TRBJ2-3; v_gene: TRBV4-1; abundance: -; len: 16; d_gene: TRBD2; CDR3aa: CASSQKLAGETDTQYF; CDR3nt: TGCGCCAGCAGCCAAAAGCTAGCGGGGGAGACAGATACGCAGTATTTT
j_gene: TRBJ2-3; v_gene: TRBV12-3/TRBV12-4; abundance: few; len: 15; d_gene: TRBD2; CDR3aa: CASSRSSSGGDTQYF; CDR3nt: TGTGCCAGCAGTCGATCATCTAGCGGGGGGGATACGCAGTATTTT
j_gene: TRBJ1-2; v_gene: TRBV5-1; abundance: -; len: 17; d_gene: -; CDR3aa: CASSLWGPGQYDYGYTF; CDR3nt: TGCGCCAGCAGCTTGTGGGGGCCGGGACAATACGACTATGGCTACACCTTC
j_gene: TRBJ1-5; v_gene: TRBV20-1; abundance: few; len: 13; d_gene: -; CDR3aa: CSASRGVNQPQHF; CDR3nt: TGCAGTGCTAGCCGGGGTGTCAATCAGCCCCAGCATTTT
j_gene: TRBJ2-7; v_gene: TRBV7-8; abundance: -; len: 13; d_gene: -; CDR3aa: CASSVTYLYEQYF; CDR3nt: TGTGCCAGCAGCGTAACCTACCTCTACGAGCAGTACTTC
j_gene: TRBJ2-5; v_gene: TRBV6-5; abundance: few; len: 18; d_gene: -; CDR3aa: CASSNPQAGPIYQETQYF; CDR3nt: TGTGCCAGCAGTAACCCCCAGGCGGGCCCGATATACCAAGAGACCCAGTACTTC
j_gene: TRBJ2-7; v_gene: TRBV28; abundance: -; len: 10; d_gene: -; CDR3aa: CATEAGEQYF; CDR3nt: TGTGCCACGGAAGCGGGCGAGCAGTACTTC
j_gene: TRBJ2-7; v_gene: TRBV5-1; abundance: -; len: 14; d_gene: -; CDR3aa: CASSFLSAADEQYF; CDR3nt: TGCGCCAGCAGCTTTCTGTCCGCGGCGGACGAGCAGTACTTC
j_gene: TRBJ2-3; v_gene: TRBV7-2; abundance: few; len: 16; d_gene: TRBD2; CDR3aa: CASSLVRGGSTDTQYF; CDR3nt: TGTGCCAGCAGCTTAGTACGGGGGGGTAGCACAGATACGCAGTATTTT
j_gene: TRBJ1-2; v_gene: TRBV5-1; abundance: -; len: 15; d_gene: TRBD1; CDR3aa: CASSQLATGDNGYTF; CDR3nt: TGCGCCAGCAGCCAGCTCGCGACAGGGGATAATGGCTACACCTTC
j_gene: TRBJ2-3; v_gene: TRBV20-1; abundance: -; len: 14; d_gene: -; CDR3aa: CSASRLRGTDTQYF; CDR3nt: TGCAGTGCTAGTCGGCTTCGTGGCACAGATACGCAGTATTTT
j_gene: TRBJ2-1; v_gene: TRBV3-1; abundance: few; len: 13; d_gene: -; CDR3aa: CASSRGWSCEQFF; CDR3nt: TGTGCCAGCAGCCGGGGTTGGTCGTGTGAGCAGTTCTTC
j_gene: TRBJ2-5; v_gene: TRBV5-1; abundance: few; len: 16; d_gene: -; CDR3aa: CASSPTTGRVQETQYF; CDR3nt: TGCGCCAGCAGCCCAACAACGGGGCGGGTACAAGAGACCCAGTACTTC
j_gene: TRBJ1-6; v_gene: TRBV4-1; abundance: once; len: 16; d_gene: -; CDR3aa: CASSQEGSVYNSPLHF; CDR3nt: TGCGCCAGCAGCCAAGAGGGCAGCGTCTATAATTCACCCCTCCACTTT
j_gene: TRBJ2-5; v_gene: TRBV20-1; abundance: few; len: 11; d_gene: -; CDR3aa: CSASVQETQYF; CDR3nt: TGCAGTGCGAGCGTTCAAGAGACCCAGTACTTC
j_gene: TRBJ1-5; v_gene: TRBV4-1; abundance: -; len: 16; d_gene: TRBD1; CDR3aa: CASSQVIQGDNQPQHF; CDR3nt: TGCGCCAGCAGCCAAGTTATACAGGGGGACAATCAGCCCCAGCATTTT
j_gene: TRBJ2-7; v_gene: TRBV20-1; abundance: -; len: 11; d_gene: -; CDR3aa: CSADSGYEQYF; CDR3nt: TGCAGTGCCGATTCCGGCTACGAGCAGTACTTC
j_gene: TRBJ2-3; v_gene: TRBV7-2; abundance: -; len: 14; d_gene: -; CDR3aa: CASSPDRRADTQYF; CDR3nt: TGTGCCAGCAGTCCCGACAGGCGGGCAGATACGCAGTATTTT
j_gene: TRBJ1-2; v_gene: TRBV29-1; abundance: few; len: 14; d_gene: -; CDR3aa: CSGTGPAIVGGYTF; CDR3nt: TGCAGCGGTACCGGGCCAGCGATAGTCGGTGGCTACACCTTC
j_gene: TRBJ2-7; v_gene: TRBV20-1; abundance: -; len: 11; d_gene: -; CDR3aa: CSAQWGETLYF; CDR3nt: TGCAGTGCCCAATGGGGAGAGACCCTGTACTTC
j_gene: TRBJ1-2; v_gene: TRBV12-3/TRBV12-4; abundance: -; len: 13; d_gene: TRBD1; CDR3aa: CASSRDRGLGYTF; CDR3nt: TGTGCCAGCAGCCGGGACAGGGGATTAGGCTACACCTTC
j_gene: TRBJ2-3; v_gene: TRBV6-1; abundance: -; len: 14; d_gene: -; CDR3aa: CASSGAGRTDTQYF; CDR3nt: TGTGCCAGCAGTGGGGCAGGACGCACAGATACGCAGTATTTT
j_gene: TRBJ2-1; v_gene: TRBV5-1; abundance: -; len: 15; d_gene: TRBD1; CDR3aa: CASSQDRVIIDEQFF; CDR3nt: TGCGCCAGCAGCCAAGACAGGGTAATCATCGATGAGCAGTTCTTC
j_gene: TRBJ2-3; v_gene: TRBV12-3/TRBV12-4; abundance: many; len: 15; d_gene: -; CDR3aa: CASAGQGTGTDTQYF; CDR3nt: TGTGCCAGCGCCGGGCAGGGTACTGGCACAGATACGCAGTATTTT
j_gene: TRBJ1-2; v_gene: TRBV28; abundance: -; len: 12; d_gene: TRBD1; CDR3aa: CASRVTGSGYTF; CDR3nt: TGTGCCAGCAGGGTGACAGGGTCTGGCTACACCTTC
j_gene: TRBJ2-7; v_gene: TRBV3-1; abundance: few; len: 15; d_gene: TRBD1; CDR3aa: CASSLFWDSTYEQYF; CDR3nt: TGTGCCAGCAGCCTTTTTTGGGACAGTACCTACGAGCAGTACTTC
j_gene: TRBJ2-5; v_gene: TRBV7-2; abundance: few; len: 13; d_gene: -; CDR3aa: CASSLSGGGTQYF; CDR3nt: TGTGCCAGCAGCTTAAGTGGTGGAGGGACCCAGTACTTC
j_gene: TRBJ2-5; v_gene: TRBV4-3; abundance: -; len: 13; d_gene: -; CDR3aa: CASSQGLGKTQYF; CDR3nt: TGCGCCAGCAGCCAAGGACTTGGAAAGACCCAGTACTTC
j_gene: TRBJ2-3; v_gene: TRBV2; abundance: -; len: 14; d_gene: TRBD2; CDR3aa: CAGKRGVHTDTQYF; CDR3nt: TGTGCCGGAAAGCGGGGGGTGCACACAGATACGCAGTATTTT
j_gene: TRBJ2-5; v_gene: TRBV20-1; abundance: once; len: 14; d_gene: TRBD2; CDR3aa: CSARDGTNPETQYF; CDR3nt: TGCAGTGCTAGAGATGGGACTAATCCAGAGACCCAGTACTTC
j_gene: TRBJ2-5; v_gene: TRBV5-8; abundance: few; len: 14; d_gene: -; CDR3aa: CASSSGRHQETQYF; CDR3nt: TGTGCCAGCAGCTCCGGACGGCACCAAGAGACCCAGTACTTC
j_gene: TRBJ2-7; v_gene: TRBV5-5; abundance: -; len: 16; d_gene: TRBD1; CDR3aa: CASSPRDRGRGFEQYF; CDR3nt: TGTGCCAGCAGCCCGCGCGACAGGGGGCGAGGCTTCGAGCAGTACTTC
j_gene: TRBJ1-5; v_gene: TRBV21-1; abundance: -; len: 17; d_gene: -; CDR3aa: CASSKDRDSLVNQPQHF; CDR3nt: TGTGCCAGCAGCAAAGACCGGGACAGCCTCGTCAATCAGCCCCAGCATTTT
j_gene: TRBJ2-3; v_gene: TRBV7-2; abundance: -; len: 16; d_gene: -; CDR3aa: CASSLQALQGTNTQYF; CDR3nt: TGTGCCAGCAGCTTACAGGCTCTGCAGGGGACAAATACGCAGTATTTT
j_gene: TRBJ2-3; v_gene: TRBV7-2; abundance: few; len: 17; d_gene: -; CDR3aa: CASSLFGRLSVTDTQYF; CDR3nt: TGTGCCAGCAGCTTATTCGGTCGGCTGTCGGTGACAGATACGCAGTATTTT
j_gene: TRBJ2-7; v_gene: TRBV6-6; abundance: -; len: 12; d_gene: -; CDR3aa: CASSPSQPEQYF; CDR3nt: TGTGCCAGCAGTCCTAGCCAGCCCGAGCAGTACTTC
j_gene: TRBJ2-5; v_gene: TRBV4-2; abundance: -; len: 17; d_gene: TRBD2; CDR3aa: CASTPLVSGGLQETQYF; CDR3nt: TGTGCCAGCACCCCTCTGGTTAGCGGGGGGCTCCAAGAGACCCAGTACTTC
j_gene: TRBJ2-5; v_gene: TRBV27; abundance: few; len: 15; d_gene: -; CDR3aa: CASSFLIGTQETQYF; CDR3nt: TGTGCCAGCAGTTTTCTCATCGGGACACAAGAGACCCAGTACTTC